Listed here is a single TCR beta chain. Its antigen is not known. The assay was immunoSEQ multiplex PCR, and TCRdb's table has in-frame clones only and misses some. The sample yields 30,000 to 50,000 clones, around 78% seen once. This record comes from a study of memory CD4+ T cells and cytomegalovirus serostatus. Across the study: Donors were healthy Belgian adults, several CMV seropositive and around 24 seronegative.

Findings and caveats of the study: Repertoires predicted CMV serostatus with median bootstrapped AUC of about 0.94.

The V gene end was trimmed by 3 bases and the J gene end by 4 bases; junction bases not matched to a gene: 4. Germline V CDR1 and CDR2: LNHNV, YYDKDF (reference sequence). CDR3 length equals 17 residues. The sort gate was single viable CD3+CD4+CD8-CD45RO+ cells for memory CD4+ T cells. Sequencing input: memory CD4+ T cells from blood. The origin of this receptor is an adult in good health and CMV-seronegative. V is TRBV15 and J is TRBJ2-2; 14 bases are shared with TRBD2. This CDR3 reads CATSRPTSGGVTGELFF. CDR3 bases: TGTGCCACCAGCAGGCCGACTAGCGGGGGGGTCACCGGGGAGCTGTTTTTT.